These T cell receptor beta chains were read from a single sample in a study of T cells in tuberculosis. TCRdb keeps only in-frame clones here, not all; method: immunoSEQ multiplex PCR. The table records tens of thousands of clones, approximately 91% of them present only once. Sequenced sample: CD1b-GMM tetramer-negative cells sorted from PBMCs. The origin of the receptors is an adult woman with latent tuberculosis. Both conserved end residues are part of each CDR3. D genes are given only for firm matches. Size is stated for part of the rows, as once, few or many counts, or as a class when the clone is expanded.

j_gene,v_gene,abundance,d_gene,CDR3nt,CDR3aa
TRBJ1-2,TRBV5-1,-,TRBD1,TGCGCCAGCAGCCCTCGAACAGGGGAACATGGCTACACCTTC,CASSPRTGEHGYTF
TRBJ2-5,TRBV5-1,-,TRBD1,TGCGCCAGCAGGCCGGGACAGGGGGCCTTGGAGACCCAGTACTTC,CASRPGQGALETQYF
TRBJ2-4,TRBV11-1,-,TRBD2,TGTGCCAGCAGCCGACTAGCGGGGGGCCAAAAAAACATTCAGTACTTC,CASSRLAGGQKNIQYF
TRBJ2-2,TRBV27,-,-,TGTGCCAGCAGTCGGAACACCGGGGAGCTGTTTTTT,CASSRNTGELFF
TRBJ2-1,TRBV6-6,-,TRBD2,TGTGCCAGCAGTTACGAGCTAGCGGGTCGCACTGAGCAGTTCTTC,CASSYELAGRTEQFF
TRBJ2-1,TRBV9,-,TRBD2,TGTGCCAGCAGCGTAGGAAGGGCGGGGGGGCCTTACAATGAGCAGTTCTTC,CASSVGRAGGPYNEQFF
TRBJ1-2,TRBV14,-,-,TGTGCCAGCAGCCCGGGAATATATGGCTACACCTTC,CASSPGIYGYTF
TRBJ2-7,TRBV19,-,-,TGTGCCAGTAGTATCGGTACACCGGGAAAAACGGAGCAGTACTTC,CASSIGTPGKTEQYF
TRBJ1-2,TRBV2,-,-,TGTGCCAGCAGGGGGGGGAACTATGGCTACACCTTC,CASRGGNYGYTF
TRBJ2-3,TRBV6-4,few,TRBD2,TGTGCCAGCAGTGACTCGCCGGGGACTAGCGGGGCTGATACGCAGTATTTT,CASSDSPGTSGADTQYF
TRBJ1-4,TRBV6-7,few,-,TGTGCCAGCAGAGAGACGGGTAATGAAAAACTGTTTTTT,CASRETGNEKLFF
TRBJ2-5,TRBV5-4,-,TRBD2,TGTGCCAGCGCCGGAGGCGGGGGGAGCCTTGAGACCCAGTACTTC,CASAGGGGSLETQYF
TRBJ1-1,TRBV5-1,-,TRBD1,TGCGCCAGCAGAGGACAGGGACCCCCGAACACTGAAGCTTTCTTT,CASRGQGPPNTEAFF
TRBJ1-1,TRBV5-4,-,-,TGCGCCAGCAGCCAAGACGAGGGGAGGGACACTGAAGCTTTCTTT,CASSQDEGRDTEAFF
TRBJ2-5,TRBV20-1,-,-,TGCAGTGCTAAGGGGCAAGAGACCCAGTACTTC,CSAKGQETQYF
TRBJ1-2,TRBV11-2,-,TRBD1,TGTGCCAGCAGCGTGCGACAGGGGTCCTATGGCTACACCTTC,CASSVRQGSYGYTF
TRBJ2-3,TRBV9,-,TRBD2,TGTGCCAGCAGCGTAGATCCTGCGGGGGGGCTTGTAGATACGCAGTATTTT,CASSVDPAGGLVDTQYF
TRBJ1-2,TRBV27,-,-,TGTGCCAGCAGTTTATATAAGGAGCCCGTTGGCTACACCTTC,CASSLYKEPVGYTF
TRBJ2-4,TRBV19,-,-,TGTGCCAGTAGTCCCGAGACAGGCTTCAGGGGAGACATTCAGTACTTC,CASSPETGFRGDIQYF
TRBJ2-1,TRBV2,-,-,TGTGCCAGCAATATCGATCTATCCTACAATGAGCAGTTCTTC,CASNIDLSYNEQFF
TRBJ2-3,TRBV10-3,-,TRBD1,TGTGCCATCAGTGGGGGGGACAGGGGAACAGATACGCAGTATTTT,CAISGGDRGTDTQYF
TRBJ1-5,TRBV4-2,-,TRBD1,TGTGCCAGCAGCCAAGGGGGGGGACAGGGCATATATCAGCCCCAGCATTTT,CASSQGGGQGIYQPQHF
TRBJ1-5,TRBV4-3,-,TRBD1,TGCGCCAGCAGCCAAGATTGGGGGACAGGGGGCTTGGGGAATCAGCCCCAGCATTTT,CASSQDWGTGGLGNQPQHF
TRBJ1-2,TRBV10-3,-,TRBD1,TGTGCCATCAGGGCCGACAGGGGGAATGGCTACACCTTC,CAIRADRGNGYTF
TRBJ1-1,TRBV2,-,-,TGTGCCAGCAGAGCGGACAGACAGAACACTGAAGCTTTCTTT,CASRADRQNTEAFF
TRBJ2-7,TRBV6-5,-,-,TGTGCCAGCACCAAGGCCGGAGGATTCTACGAGCAGTACTTC,CASTKAGGFYEQYF
TRBJ1-3,TRBV12-2,-,-,TGTGCAAGTCGCCAGCGGACAGGGAATGGAAACACCATATATTTT,CASRQRTGNGNTIYF
TRBJ1-2,TRBV18,-,-,TGTGCCAGCTCACCACCGTCCAGGGATGGCTACACCTTC,CASSPPSRDGYTF
TRBJ1-2,TRBV6-4,-,TRBD1,TGTGCCAGCACCCAAGACAGGGGGCTGTATGGCTACACCTTC,CASTQDRGLYGYTF
TRBJ2-7,TRBV10-1,-,-,TGCGCCAGCAGTGCGGACAGTAGTCAGTACTTC,CASSADSSQYF
TRBJ2-1,TRBV9,-,-,TGTGCCAGCAGCGTAGGAGGGGGCGGGGTAGGGAATGAGCAGTTCTTC,CASSVGGGGVGNEQFF
TRBJ1-4,TRBV6-5,-,TRBD1,TGTGCCAGCAGTTACGATTACAGGGGAAATGAAAAACTGTTTTTT,CASSYDYRGNEKLFF
TRBJ2-5,TRBV4-2,-,TRBD2,TGTGCCAGCAGCCAAGATCGGGTAGGCGGGGGGGCCTTGGAGACCCAGTACTTC,CASSQDRVGGGALETQYF
TRBJ2-3,TRBV9,-,-,TGTGCCAGCAGCGTAGCCGGCGGCATGACAGATACGCAGTATTTT,CASSVAGGMTDTQYF
TRBJ2-1,TRBV7-2,-,TRBD2,TGTGCCAGCAGCTTCAGACTAGCGTCCAATGAGCAGTTCTTC,CASSFRLASNEQFF
TRBJ1-2,TRBV6-1,-,TRBD1,TGTGCCAGCAGTGCCCCGACAGGGGGCAGCTATGGCTACACCTTC,CASSAPTGGSYGYTF
TRBJ1-2,TRBV5-1,-,TRBD1,TGCGCCAGCAGCCCCAGGACAGGGGGCAAGTATGGCTACACCTTC,CASSPRTGGKYGYTF
TRBJ2-5,TRBV5-1,once,TRBD2,TGCGCCAGCAGCTTGGCTAGCGGGGACCAAGAGACCCAGTACTTC,CASSLASGDQETQYF
TRBJ2-1,TRBV9,-,TRBD1,TGTGCCAGCAGCGGTCAACCCGGGACAGGGAGCAATGAGCAGTTCTTC,CASSGQPGTGSNEQFF
TRBJ1-6,TRBV6-5,-,TRBD1,TGTGCCAGCAGGGGGGACAGGACATTAATTCAACCCCTCCACTTT,CASRGDRTLIQPLHF
TRBJ1-1,TRBV15,few,-,TGTGCCACCACTTCGCGGGGGGTGAGTTTGGAGCCTGAAGCTTTCTTT,CATTSRGVSLEPEAFF
TRBJ1-4,TRBV2,-,-,TGTGCCAGCAGTGAACTAGCTTCCGGGGAAAAACTGTTTTTT,CASSELASGEKLFF
TRBJ2-1,TRBV21-1,once,-,TGTGCCAGCAGCCCTGCGACACTGTACAATGAGCAGTTCTTC,CASSPATLYNEQFF
TRBJ1-5,TRBV19,-,-,TGTGCCAGTAGTATAGTCCCAGGGACTTTCAATCAGCCCCAGCATTTT,CASSIVPGTFNQPQHF
TRBJ1-6,TRBV28,-,TRBD1,TGTGCCAGCTCAAACCCAGGAGGGGGCTCCTATAATTCCCCCCTCCACTTT,CASSNPGGGSYNSPLHF
TRBJ1-5,TRBV28,-,-,TGTGCCAGCAGGGTGGGCTCTCAGCCCCAGCATTTT,CASRVGSQPQHF